Following are 10 T cell receptor beta chains from one sample sequenced in a study of identical twins. A single record per CDR3 protein comes from TCRdb applying MiXCR to the 5' RACE reads. The sample has 450,000 or so distinct CDR3 sequences, about 14% seen once. This same sample was also taken into another study, of yellow fever vaccine responses in identical twins.

Sequenced: CD4+ T cells sorted from blood. These TCRs come from a woman aged 18-35 years in good health.

This clonotype has a handful of counts. This rearrangement joins TRBV28 to TRBJ2-1, with D possibly called TRBD1 or TRBD2 (5 bases each). CDR1 MDHEN and CDR2 SYDVKM come from the germline V gene. Trimming took 7 bases from V and 10 from J, leaving 17 bases between them. The CDR3 totals 13 residues. The CDR3 here is CASITPGWGEQFF. The CDR3 DNA reads as TGTGCCAGCATCACCCCCGGCTGGGGGGAGCAGTTCTTC.

This clonotype was counted only a few times. The rearrangement uses TRBV5-1 and TRBJ2-7, with TRBD2 matching 14 bases. V lost 0 bases, J lost 6 bases, and 5 bases stayed unmatched. The germline gives CDR1 SGHRS, CDR2 YFSETQ. The CDR3 is made up of 16 amino acids. This CDR3 reads CASSLGLAGGLSEQYF. The CDR3 DNA reads as TGCGCCAGCAGCTTGGGACTAGCGGGGGGGCTAAGCGAGCAGTACTTC. The complete variable domain, with remaining parts taken from reference TRBV5-1 and TRBJ2-7, reads KAGVTQTPRYLIKTRGQQVTLSCSPISGHRSVSWYQQTPGQGLQFLFEYFSETQRNKGNFPGRFSGRQFSNSRSEMNVSTLELGDSALYLCASSLGLAGGLSEQYFGPGTRLTVT.

V and J are TRBV25-1 and TRBJ2-6, with a tentative D call TRBD1 (5 bases). CDR1 is MGHDK and CDR2 is SYGVNS in the germline V gene. Trimming removed 0 bases from V and 0 bases from J, with 18 bases in between. The CDR3 extends over 20 amino acids. CDR3 in DNA: TGTGCCAGCAGTGAATATTTGTCCCAGGGTCGCCTCTCTGGGGCCAACGTCCTGACTTTC. This codes for CASSEYLSQGRLSGANVLTF.

V gene TRBV6-5 combines with J gene TRBJ2-1; D might be TRBD2 (6 bases). Germline-derived CDR1 and CDR2 are MNHEY and SVGAGI. The CDR3 spans 14 residues. V dropped 2 bases and J dropped 8 bases, with 13 bases sitting between them. This chain's CDR3 is CASSYAGFQHEQFF. The CDR3 DNA follows: TGTGCCAGCAGTTACGCGGGGTTTCAGCATGAGCAGTTCTTC.

Comment on this clonotype: The junction shows a germline mismatch at one end, possibly a read error. This chain joins TRBV7-7 and TRBJ2-5, with D perhaps assigned TRBD1 or TRBD2 (6 bases each). The germline V gene encodes CDR1 SSHAT and CDR2 FNYEAQ (reference sequence). The CDR3 spans 13 residues. CDR3 residues: CASSTGAWETQYF. In nucleotides, the CDR3 is TGTGCTAGCAGCACGGGGGCATGGGAGACCCAGTACTTC. Looking up the rest from reference TRBV7-7 and TRBJ2-5 gives the full variable domain: GAGVSQSPRYKVTKRGQDVTLRCDPISSHATLYWYQQALGQGPEFLTYFNYEAQPDKSGLPSDRFSAERPEGSISTLTIQRTEQRDSAMYRCASSTGAWETQYFGPGTRLLVL.

This clonotype was counted between two and nine times. The J gene is TRBJ2-3, the V gene TRBV9, with 12 nucleotides matching TRBD2. Per germline, CDR1 SGDLS and CDR2 YYNGEE. Trimming at V came to 0 bases and at J to 4 bases, leaving 6 bases not matched to a gene. The CDR3 has 17 residues. In DNA, the CDR3 is TGTGCCAGCAGCGTAGCTAGCGGGGGGGCGCGAGCAGATACGCAGTATTTT. Its translation is CASSVASGGARADTQYF. Filled out from reference TRBV9 and TRBJ2-3, the complete variable domain reads DSGVTQTPKHLITATGQRVTLRCSPRSGDLSVYWYQQSLDQGLQFLIQYYNGEERAKGNILERFSAQQFPDLHSELNLSSLELGDSALYFCASSVASGGARADTQYFGPGTRLTVL.

The rearrangement uses TRBV29-1 and TRBJ1-3; D remains ambiguous. Germline CDR1 and CDR2: SQVTM and ANQGSEA. The CDR3 is 11 residues long. Trimming took off 6 bases at V and 0 bases at J, with 3 bases between the two ends. CDR3 sequence reads: CSVTSGNTIYF. CDR3 DNA: TGCAGCGTCACCTCTGGAAACACCATATATTTT.

This clonotype is a singleton in its sample. The chain recombines TRBV7-3 with TRBJ2-7; weak D call: TRBD2 (5 bases). Germline V CDR1 and CDR2: SGHTA, FQGTGA. The CDR3 length is 13 residues. The V gene lost 4 bases and the J gene lost 6 bases, with 13 bases spanning the gap. The CDR3: CASSSRSGGEQYF. In DNA form, the CDR3 reads TGTGCCAGCAGCTCCCGTTCTGGAGGCGAGCAGTACTTC.

This clonotype was recorded at least ten times. The chain links TRBV24-1 to TRBJ2-5, with D perhaps TRBD1 (6 bases). V shed 4 bases and J shed 5 bases, with 10 bases lying between them. The CDR3 extends over 13 amino acids. From germline, CDR1 is KGHDR and CDR2 SFDVKD. Here the CDR3 DNA reads TGTGCCACCAGTGACACAGGGCGGGAGACCCAGTACTTC. Residues: CATSDTGRETQYF.

At least ten counts were recorded for this clonotype. CDR3 bases: TGTGCCAGCAGTCCCGGGACTAGCGGGGGGGTGACCCAGTACTTC. Its protein is CASSPGTSGGVTQYF. The chain joins TRBV12-3 or TRBV12-4 to TRBJ2-5; 16 bases match TRBD2. V lost 5 bases, J lost 7 bases, and 4 bases stayed unmatched. The CDR3 consists of 15 residues.